The 8 T cell receptor beta chains listed next were all sequenced from one sample in a study of blood T cell repertoires in COVID-19. Method: immunoSEQ multiplex PCR; TCRdb's copy keeps in-frame clones and lacks some. This sample has 110,000 or so clones; 81% occur once, and the top ten carry approximately 1.5%. Sequencing was carried out using peripheral blood. The receptor set was obtained from a middle-aged man with acute or convalescent COVID-19.

CDR3 DNA: TGTGCCAGTAGTATGAGGCAACTAATCTTAGGGGACTATGGCTACACCTTC. As protein: CASSMRQLILGDYGYTF. The chain couples TRBV19 to TRBJ1-2; possibly TRBD1 for D (5 bases). The V gene's germline CDR1 is LNHDA and CDR2 SQIVND (reference sequence). This CDR3 spans 17 amino acids. The ends were cut back, 3 bases at V and 3 bases at J, with 20 bases in the middle.

This chain connects TRBV2 to TRBJ1-1; 10 bases line up with TRBD1. Germline CDR1 is SNHLY and CDR2 is FYNNEI. V lost 7 bases, J lost 5 bases, and 4 bases stayed unmatched. The CDR3 runs to 13 residues. CDR3 nucleotide sequence: TGTGCCAGCATCGGGACAGGGGTTACTGAAGCTTTCTTT. As protein: CASIGTGVTEAFF. Based on the CDR3 plus reference TRBV2 and TRBJ1-1, the full variable domain is EPEVTQTPSHQVTQMGQEVILRCVPISNHLYFYWYRQILGQKVEFLVSFYNNEISEKSEIFDDQFSVERPDGSNFTLKIRSTKLEDSAMYFCASIGTGVTEAFFGQGTRLTVV.

The chain uses TRBV6-6 and TRBJ2-2, with 8 nucleotides matching TRBD1. The CDR3 is 13 amino acids. The germline gives CDR1 MNHNY, CDR2 SVGAGI (reference sequence). The V segment lost 7 bases and the J segment 7 bases; nucleotides outside the gene matches: 5. The DNA for the CDR3 is TGTGCCAGCACTCAGGGGGCAGGCGGGGAGCTGTTTTTT. This codes for CASTQGAGGELFF.

This clone appeared once. The chain is built from TRBV2 and TRBJ1-6; D gene uncertain. The CDR3 has 15 amino acids. The V end was cut by 3 bases, the J end by 8 bases, with 14 bases between. Per the germline V gene, CDR1 is SNHLY and CDR2 is FYNNEI. The CDR3 region has the DNA TGTGCCAGCAGTGATTCGGCAGCGAAAGATTCACCCCTCCACTTT. The encoded protein is CASSDSAAKDSPLHF.

This clone is categorized as medium-sized. J is TRBJ1-2 and V is TRBV28; D call uncertain. The germline V gene has CDR1 MDHEN and CDR2 SYDVKM. The CDR3 consists of 16 residues. V lost 7 bases, J lost 1 base, and 19 bases lay in between. Written as DNA, the CDR3 is TGTGCCAGCATCAACCCCGCGGTAGGGAGTAACTATGGCTACACCTTC. Translation gives CASINPAVGSNYGYTF.

The V call is TRBV7-3, the J call TRBJ2-3; D is possibly TRBD1 (6 bases). Germline values: CDR1 SGHTA, CDR2 FQGTGA. The CDR3 consists of 15 residues. Trimming removed 2 bases from V and 2 bases from J, with 11 bases in between. CDR3 sequence (DNA): TGTGCCAGCAGCTTATCGGCAGGGGCCACAGATACGCAGTATTTT. Residues: CASSLSAGATDTQYF.

The rearrangement joins TRBV4-2 to TRBJ2-1; 10 nucleotides align to TRBD2. The V and J ends lost 0 bases and 10 bases, in that order; junction bases with no gene match: 9. This CDR3 contains 16 residues. Germline lookup yields CDR1 LGHNA and CDR2 YNFKEQ. The CDR3 region has the DNA TGTGCCAGCAGCCAAGAGGGCAGCGGGGGGGCCAGGGAGCAGTTCTTC. It specifies CASSQEGSGGAREQFF.

This clone was recorded only once. This chain links TRBV28 with TRBJ1-5; D is perhaps TRBD1 (5 bases). Trimming pared 5 bases from V and 0 bases from J, leaving 14 bases between. CDR3 length equals 16 residues. Germline V CDR1 and CDR2: MDHEN, SYDVKM. This chain's CDR3 is CASSPAWGDSNQPQHF. DNA for the CDR3: TGTGCCAGCAGTCCCGCTTGGGGGGATAGCAATCAGCCCCAGCATTTT.